The 3 T cell receptor beta chains in this list originate from one sample, sequenced in a study of shared clonotypes between healthy human individuals. TCRdb keeps only in-frame clones here, not all; method: immunoSEQ multiplex PCR. The sample includes about 2.4 million clones, around 94% of them seen just once. Sequenced material: naive CD4+ T cells sorted from blood. Subset defined: CD45RA+ positively selected. These receptors came from a man aged 18-30 years in good health.

The chain carries TRBV30 and TRBJ2-7, with 9 bases aligning to TRBD1. This CDR3 is 14 amino acids long. The J segment lost 2 bases and the V segment lost 4 bases, leaving 6 bases of the junction unmatched. Germline lookup yields CDR1 GTSNPN and CDR2 SVGIG (reference sequence). The CDR3 region is CAWTAGTGTYEQYF. The CDR3 nucleotides read TGTGCCTGGACGGCCGGGACAGGGACCTACGAGCAGTACTTC. Using reference TRBV30 and TRBJ2-7 for the parts outside the CDR3, the full variable domain is SQTIHQWPATLVQPVGSPLSLECTVEGTSNPNLYWYRQAAGRGLQLLFYSVGIGQISSEVPQNLSASRPQDRQFILSSKKLLLSDSGFYLCAWTAGTGTYEQYFGPGTRLTVT.

The chain combines TRBV7-2 with TRBJ2-7; no reliable D call. V lost 4 bases and J lost 1, with 8 bases in between. Germline-derived CDR1 and CDR2 are SGHTA and FQGNSA. The CDR3 length is 13 residues. The DNA for the CDR3 is TGTGCCAGCAGCTCGGCCGCTTCCTACGAGCAGTACTTC. Translating gives CASSSAASYEQYF.

The rearrangement uses TRBV5-6 and TRBJ1-5; 7 nucleotides match TRBD1. The germline gives CDR1 SGHDT, CDR2 YYEEEE. Unmatched junction bases numbered 11, after V lost 4 bases and J lost 7 bases. The CDR3 contains 15 residues. CDR3 sequence: CASSLRTGGGQPQHF. The CDR3 DNA is TGTGCCAGCAGCCTCCGGACAGGCGGGGGGCAGCCCCAGCATTTT. The whole variable domain, remainder taken from reference TRBV5-6 and TRBJ1-5, is DAGVTQSPTHLIKTRGQQVTLRCSPKSGHDTVSWYQQALGQGPQFIFQYYEEEERQRGNFPDRFSGHQFPNYSSELNVNALLLGDSALYLCASSLRTGGGQPQHFGDGTRLSIL.